This T cell receptor (beta chain) was captured in a study of response to subunit inactivated influenza vaccine. TCRdb passed the RT-PCR reads through MiXCR, listing each CDR3 protein once. The table has 300,000 to 350,000 distinct CDR3 sequences, 20% to 25% seen once. In germline, CDR1 is SGHTA, CDR2 FQGNSA. With V trimmed by 4 bases and J by 11 bases, 8 bases remained unmatched. CDR3 length: 13 amino acids. The V gene is TRBV7-2, the J gene TRBJ1-5, with 7 bases matching TRBD1. The sample was PBMCs from blood, taken 21 months after vaccination. The receptor was isolated from a man aged 45-69 years who received an inactivated influenza vaccine. In DNA, the CDR3 is TGTGCCAGCAGCTCTCAGGGGGGGAGGACCCAGCATTTT. Translated, it gives CASSSQGGRTQHF. The variable domain in full, with the rest retrieved from reference TRBV7-2 and TRBJ1-5, is GAGVSQSPSNKVTEKGKDVELRCDPISGHTALYWYRQSLGQGLEFLIYFQGNSAPDKSGLPSDRFSAERTGGSVSTLTIQRTQQEDSAVYLCASSSQGGRTQHFGDGTRLSIL.